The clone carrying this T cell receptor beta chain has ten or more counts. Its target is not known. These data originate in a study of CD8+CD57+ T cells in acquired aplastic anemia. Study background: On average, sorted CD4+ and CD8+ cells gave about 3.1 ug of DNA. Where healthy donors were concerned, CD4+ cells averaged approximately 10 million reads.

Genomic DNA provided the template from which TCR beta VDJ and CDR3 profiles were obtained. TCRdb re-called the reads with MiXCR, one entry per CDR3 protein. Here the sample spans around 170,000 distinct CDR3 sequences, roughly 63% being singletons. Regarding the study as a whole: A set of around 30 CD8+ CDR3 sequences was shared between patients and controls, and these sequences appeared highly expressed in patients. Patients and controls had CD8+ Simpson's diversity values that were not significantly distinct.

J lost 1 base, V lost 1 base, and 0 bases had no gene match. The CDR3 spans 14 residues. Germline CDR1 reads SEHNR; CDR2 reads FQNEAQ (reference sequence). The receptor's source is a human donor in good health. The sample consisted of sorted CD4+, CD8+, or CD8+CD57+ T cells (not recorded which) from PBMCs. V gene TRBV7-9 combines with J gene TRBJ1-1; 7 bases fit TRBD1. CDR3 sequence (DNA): TGTGCCAGCAGCTTAGGACAGGGGAACACTGAAGCTTTCTTT. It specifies CASSLGQGNTEAFF.